The 17 T cell receptor beta chains listed next were all sequenced from one sample in a study of cytomegalovirus exposure and HLA in healthy donors. The PCR ran on 60 Vbeta and 13 Jbeta primers. Only in-frame clones appear in the TCRdb table, and some are missing; sequencing was by immunoSEQ multiplex PCR. The sample has about 200,000 clones. The source material was PBMCs. These receptors were taken from a girl aged 2-15 years in good health and CMV-seropositive.

The gene calls are TRBV12-5 and TRBJ1-1; unclear D gene. The V gene's germline CDR1 is LGHNT and CDR2 FRNRAP. The V gene lost 7 bases and the J gene lost 2 bases, with 14 bases spanning the gap. The CDR3 is 14 residues long. The CDR3 sequence is CASAPTSLNTEAFF. In nucleotides, the CDR3 is TGTGCTAGTGCCCCGACAAGCCTAAACACTGAAGCTTTCTTT.

The rearrangement uses TRBV6-1 and TRBJ2-1, with D unclear. The CDR3 extends over 15 amino acids. Trimming took off 10 bases at V and 0 bases at J, with 16 bases between the two ends. CDR1 is MNHNS, CDR2 SASEGT, per germline. The CDR3 nucleotides are TGTGCCACCCGTCCGAAATGGAGCTCCTACAATGAGCAGTTCTTC. Protein product: CATRPKWSSYNEQFF.

The chain couples TRBV4-2 to TRBJ2-1; 11 nucleotides match TRBD2. Looked up from germline, CDR1 is LGHNA and CDR2 is YNFKEQ. This CDR3 spans 20 amino acids. The trim removed 1 base at V and 0 bases at J, leaving 11 bases unmatched. CDR3 sequence reads: CASSQVVLAGGQSSYNEQFF. The CDR3 DNA reads as TGTGCCAGCAGCCAAGTAGTGCTAGCGGGAGGCCAGAGCTCCTACAATGAGCAGTTCTTC.

V usage is TRBV28 and J usage is TRBJ2-7, with D possibly being TRBD2 (5 bases). The V end was cut by 10 bases, the J end by 0 bases, with 19 bases between. The CDR3 consists of 15 residues. The germline V gene has CDR1 MDHEN and CDR2 SYDVKM. The CDR3 nucleotides read TGTGCCACCAGGACTGCGGACTTTTCCTCCTACGAGCAGTACTTC. Its translation: CATRTADFSSYEQYF.

The V and J genes are TRBV2 and TRBJ1-1, with 12 nucleotides matching TRBD1. Germline V gene sequence: CDR1 SNHLY, CDR2 FYNNEI. The CDR3 loop spans 18 amino acids. V was pared by 8 bases and J by 2 bases, with 15 bases of the junction left unmatched. CDR3 protein: CASLTDPGTGGLNTEAFF. CDR3 sequence (DNA): TGTGCCAGCCTAACGGACCCCGGGACAGGGGGCCTTAACACTGAAGCTTTCTTT.

The chain joins TRBV7-3 to TRBJ2-2; D is possibly TRBD1 (5 bases). CDR1 is SGHTA and CDR2 is FQGTGA in the germline V gene. V was pared by 5 bases and J by 3 bases, with 13 bases between. The CDR3 runs to 15 residues. Written as DNA, the CDR3 is TGTGCCAGCAGCGCTAAGGGGTGGTACACCGGGGAGCTGTTTTTT. The encoded protein is CASSAKGWYTGELFF.

This chain connects TRBV27 to TRBJ1-5, with TRBD1 identical over 7 bases. Germline CDR1 reads MNHEY; CDR2 reads SMNVEV (reference sequence). The CDR3 spans 16 residues. V was clipped by 5 bases and J by 2 bases; unmatched bases: 9. CDR3 residues: CASSPYRGNGNQPQHF. The DNA of the CDR3 is TGTGCCAGCAGTCCATACAGGGGTAATGGCAATCAGCCCCAGCATTTT.

V is TRBV28 and J is TRBJ1-5; D ambiguous. Deletions cut 2 bases from V and 6 bases from J, with 14 bases between. The germline V gene encodes CDR1 MDHEN and CDR2 SYDVKM. This CDR3 comprises 15 residues. Written as DNA, the CDR3 is TGTGCCAGCAGTTTAAGGCCACGGGAGGCTCAGCCCCAGCATTTT. Translated: CASSLRPREAQPQHF.

The chain joins TRBV5-1 to TRBJ2-3; 10 positions match TRBD1. Germline V gene sequence: CDR1 SGHRS, CDR2 YFSETQ. V gave up 4 bases and J gave up 4 bases; unmatched junction bases: 9. The CDR3 runs 16 residues. CDR3 sequence reads: CASSRTDRGRADTQYF. CDR3 bases: TGCGCCAGCAGCCGGACCGACAGGGGGCGCGCAGATACGCAGTATTTT.

The V gene is TRBV5-6, the J gene TRBJ2-5, with a weak D call TRBD1 (7 bases). Germline V CDR1 and CDR2: SGHDT, YYEEEE. Trimming pared 4 bases from V and 5 bases from J, leaving 18 bases between. This CDR3 is 15 amino acids long. The CDR3 reads CASSLRDSSGETQYF. As DNA, the CDR3 is TGTGCCAGCAGCCTGCGGGACAGTTCAGGGGAGACCCAGTACTTC. Using reference TRBV5-6 and TRBJ2-5 for the parts outside the CDR3, the full variable domain is DAGVTQSPTHLIKTRGQQVTLRCSPKSGHDTVSWYQQALGQGPQFIFQYYEEEERQRGNFPDRFSGHQFPNYSSELNVNALLLGDSALYLCASSLRDSSGETQYFGPGTRLLVL.

The V and J genes are TRBV6-5 and TRBJ2-7; D unclear. Germline CDR1 is MNHEY and CDR2 is SVGAGI. The CDR3 loop spans 13 amino acids. V lost 8 bases to trimming and J lost 1 base, with 12 bases between them. CDR3 in DNA: TGTGCCAGCCAGCCAGGTATTTCCTACGAGCAGTACTTC. Its protein is CASQPGISYEQYF.

The V gene is TRBV27, the J gene TRBJ1-2, with a weak D call TRBD1 (6 bases). The germline V and J ends were trimmed by 5 bases and 6 bases, with 13 bases remaining between them. CDR3 length: 13 residues. The germline gives CDR1 MNHEY, CDR2 SMNVEV (reference sequence). DNA of the CDR3: TGTGCCAGCAGTGGCCCCCCAGGGGATGGCTACACCTTC. Translation: CASSGPPGDGYTF.

The chain has TRBV7-9 and TRBJ2-3; TRBD1 might be the D (8 bases). The CDR3 spans 16 residues. Per germline, CDR1 SEHNR and CDR2 FQNEAQ (reference sequence). V lost 3 bases and J lost 8, with 21 bases in between. CDR3 bases: TGTGCCAGCAGCTTTACCGGGGGGACAGGCCTTGTTACGCAGTATTTT. Its translation: CASSFTGGTGLVTQYF.

V is TRBV5-1 and J is TRBJ1-1; 9 positions agree with TRBD1. The CDR3 is made up of 15 amino acids. V was pared by 4 bases and J by 1 base, with 5 bases of the junction left unmatched. The germline V gene has CDR1 SGHRS and CDR2 YFSETQ. The CDR3 sequence: CASSGWTGANTEAFF. The CDR3 bases are TGCGCCAGCAGCGGATGGACAGGGGCGAACACTGAAGCTTTCTTT.

The chain carries TRBV5-1 and TRBJ2-7; 9 nucleotides line up with TRBD1. CDR1 is SGHRS, CDR2 YFSETQ, per germline. The CDR3 sequence is 14 residues long. With 4 bases clipped from V and 5 bases from J, the junction kept 7 bases outside the gene matches. CDR3 nucleotide sequence: TGCGCCAGCAGCCCCGGACAGGGGAGTGACGAGCAGTACTTC. Translation: CASSPGQGSDEQYF.

V usage is TRBV27 and J usage is TRBJ2-1; 10 bases line up with TRBD2. J lost 3 bases, V lost 0 bases, and 8 bases had no gene match. The CDR3 covers 18 residues. The V gene's germline CDR1 is MNHEY and CDR2 SMNVEV (reference sequence). In nucleotides, the CDR3 is TGTGCCAGCAGTTTATCACTCAGGACTAGCGGTATCTACAATGAGCAGTTCTTC. This translates into CASSLSLRTSGIYNEQFF.

CDR3 residues: CASSEGTLHGYTF. The CDR3 region has the DNA TGTGCCAGCAGTGAAGGGACTCTACATGGCTACACCTTC. The rearrangement joins TRBV2 to TRBJ1-2; D is uncertain. The CDR3 totals 13 residues. V dropped 1 base and J dropped 6 bases, with 9 bases sitting between them. CDR1 is SNHLY and CDR2 is FYNNEI in the germline V gene.